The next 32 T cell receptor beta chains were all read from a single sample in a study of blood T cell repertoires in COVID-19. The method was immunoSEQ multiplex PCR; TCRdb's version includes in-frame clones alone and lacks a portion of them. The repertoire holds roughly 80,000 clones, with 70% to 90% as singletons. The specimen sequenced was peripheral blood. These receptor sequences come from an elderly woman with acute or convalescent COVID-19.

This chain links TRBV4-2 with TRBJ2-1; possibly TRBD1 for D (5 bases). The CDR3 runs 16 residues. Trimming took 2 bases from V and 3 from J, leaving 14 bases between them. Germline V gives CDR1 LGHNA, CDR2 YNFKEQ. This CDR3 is CASSQKAGPLYNEQFF. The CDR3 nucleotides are TGTGCCAGCAGCCAAAAGGCAGGGCCCCTCTACAATGAGCAGTTCTTC.

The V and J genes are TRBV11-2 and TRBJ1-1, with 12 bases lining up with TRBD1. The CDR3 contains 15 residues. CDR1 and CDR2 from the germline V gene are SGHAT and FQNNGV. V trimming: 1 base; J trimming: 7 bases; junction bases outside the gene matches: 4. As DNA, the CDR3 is TGTGCCAGCAGCTTAGTAGGGACAGGGGGCTTTGAAGCTTTCTTT. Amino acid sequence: CASSLVGTGGFEAFF. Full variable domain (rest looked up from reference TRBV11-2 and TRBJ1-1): EAGVAQSPRYKIIEKRQSVAFWCNPISGHATLYWYQQILGQGPKLLIQFQNNGVVDDSQLPKDRFSAERLKGVDSTLKIQPAKLEDSAVYLCASSLVGTGGFEAFFGQGTRLTVV.

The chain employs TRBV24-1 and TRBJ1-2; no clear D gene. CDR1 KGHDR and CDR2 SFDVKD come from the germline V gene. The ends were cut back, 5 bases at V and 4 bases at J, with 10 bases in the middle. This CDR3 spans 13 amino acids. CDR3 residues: CATSAPTGYGYTF. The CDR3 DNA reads TGTGCCACCAGTGCTCCGACTGGCTATGGCTACACCTTC.

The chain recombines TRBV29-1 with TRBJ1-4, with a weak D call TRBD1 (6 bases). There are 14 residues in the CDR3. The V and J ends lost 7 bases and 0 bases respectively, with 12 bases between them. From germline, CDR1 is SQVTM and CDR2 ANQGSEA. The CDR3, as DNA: TGCAGCGCCAAACAGGGCGCAACTAATGAAAAACTGTTTTTT. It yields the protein CSAKQGATNEKLFF.

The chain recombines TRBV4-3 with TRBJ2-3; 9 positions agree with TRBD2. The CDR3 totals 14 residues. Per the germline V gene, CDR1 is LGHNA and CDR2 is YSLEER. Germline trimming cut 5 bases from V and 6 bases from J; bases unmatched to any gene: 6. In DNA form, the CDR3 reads TGCGCCAGCAGCTCGCGGGGGGGAGGGGATACGCAGTATTTT. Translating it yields CASSSRGGGDTQYF.

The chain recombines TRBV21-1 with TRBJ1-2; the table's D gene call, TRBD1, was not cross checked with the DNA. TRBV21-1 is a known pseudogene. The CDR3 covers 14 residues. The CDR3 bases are TGTGCCAGCAGCAAAGACAGGGGGAGCGTTGGCTACACCTTC. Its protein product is CASSKDRGSVGYTF.

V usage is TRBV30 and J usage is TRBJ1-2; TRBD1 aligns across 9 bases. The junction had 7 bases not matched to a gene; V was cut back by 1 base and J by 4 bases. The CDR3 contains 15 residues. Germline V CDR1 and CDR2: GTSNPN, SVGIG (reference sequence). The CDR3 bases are TGTGCCTGGAGTGGCACAGGGGGCGCTATCTATGGCTACACCTTC. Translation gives CAWSGTGGAIYGYTF.

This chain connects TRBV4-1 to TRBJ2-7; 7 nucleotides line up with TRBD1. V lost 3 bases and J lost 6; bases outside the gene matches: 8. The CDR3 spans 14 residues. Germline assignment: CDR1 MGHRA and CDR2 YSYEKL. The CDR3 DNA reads TGCGCCAGCAGCCAGGACAGGAGCTCGGGCGAGCAGTACTTC. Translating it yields CASSQDRSSGEQYF.

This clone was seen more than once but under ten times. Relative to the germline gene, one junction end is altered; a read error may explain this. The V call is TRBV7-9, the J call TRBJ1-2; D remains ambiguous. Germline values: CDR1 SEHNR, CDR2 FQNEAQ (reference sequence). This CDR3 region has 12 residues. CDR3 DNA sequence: TGTGCCACCAGCGGGGAGATCGGGGGCTACACCTTC. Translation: CATSGEIGGYTF.

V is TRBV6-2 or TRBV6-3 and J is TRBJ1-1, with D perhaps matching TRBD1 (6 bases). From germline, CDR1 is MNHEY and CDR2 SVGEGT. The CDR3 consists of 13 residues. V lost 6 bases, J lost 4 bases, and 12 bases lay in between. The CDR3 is CASSPTGFTEAFF. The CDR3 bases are TGTGCCAGCAGCCCCACAGGGTTCACTGAAGCTTTCTTT.

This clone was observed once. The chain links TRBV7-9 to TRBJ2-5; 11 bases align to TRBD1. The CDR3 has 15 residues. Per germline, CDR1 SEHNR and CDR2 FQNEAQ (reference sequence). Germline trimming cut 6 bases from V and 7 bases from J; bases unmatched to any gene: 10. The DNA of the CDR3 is TGTGCCAGCAGAAATAGGACAGGGGGCTTCGGGACCCAGTACTTC. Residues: CASRNRTGGFGTQYF.

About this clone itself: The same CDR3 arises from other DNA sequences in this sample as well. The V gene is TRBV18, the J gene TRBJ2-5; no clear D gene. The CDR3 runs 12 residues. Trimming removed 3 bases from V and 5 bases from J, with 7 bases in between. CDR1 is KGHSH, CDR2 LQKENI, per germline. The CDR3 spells CASSPAQETQYF. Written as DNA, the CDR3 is TGTGCCAGCTCACCCGCCCAGGAGACCCAGTACTTC.

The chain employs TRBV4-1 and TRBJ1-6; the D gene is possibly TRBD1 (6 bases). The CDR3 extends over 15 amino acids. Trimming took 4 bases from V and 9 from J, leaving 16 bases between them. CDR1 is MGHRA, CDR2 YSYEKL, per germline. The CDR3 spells CASSLAGQSGSPLHF. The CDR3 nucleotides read TGCGCCAGCAGCCTAGCTGGACAGTCTGGTTCACCCCTCCACTTT.

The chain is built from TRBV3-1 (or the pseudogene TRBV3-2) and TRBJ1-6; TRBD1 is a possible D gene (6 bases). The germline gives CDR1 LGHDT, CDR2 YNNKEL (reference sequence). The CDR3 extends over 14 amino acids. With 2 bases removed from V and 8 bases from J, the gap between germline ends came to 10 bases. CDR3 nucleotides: TGTGCCAGCAGCCAAACAGGGATGGATTCACCCCTCCACTTT. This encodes CASSQTGMDSPLHF.

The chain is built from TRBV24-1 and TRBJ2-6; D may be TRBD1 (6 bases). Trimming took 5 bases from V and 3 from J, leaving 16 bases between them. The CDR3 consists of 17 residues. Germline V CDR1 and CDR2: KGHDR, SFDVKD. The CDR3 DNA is TGTGCCACCAGTGTGGGCAGGGGAGAAGTTGGGGCCAACGTCCTGACTTTC. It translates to CATSVGRGEVGANVLTF.

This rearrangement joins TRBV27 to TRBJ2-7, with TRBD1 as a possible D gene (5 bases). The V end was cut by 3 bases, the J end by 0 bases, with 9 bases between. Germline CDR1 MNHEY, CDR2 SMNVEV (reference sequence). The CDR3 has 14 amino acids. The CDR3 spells CASSLGQYSYEQYF. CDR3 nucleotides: TGTGCCAGCAGTTTGGGGCAGTACTCCTACGAGCAGTACTTC.

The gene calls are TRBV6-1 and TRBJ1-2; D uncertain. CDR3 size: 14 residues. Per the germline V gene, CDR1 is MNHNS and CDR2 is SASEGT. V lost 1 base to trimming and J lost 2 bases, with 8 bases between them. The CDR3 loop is CASSEGHRNYGYTF. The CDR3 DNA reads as TGTGCCAGCAGTGAAGGTCACAGAAACTATGGCTACACCTTC.

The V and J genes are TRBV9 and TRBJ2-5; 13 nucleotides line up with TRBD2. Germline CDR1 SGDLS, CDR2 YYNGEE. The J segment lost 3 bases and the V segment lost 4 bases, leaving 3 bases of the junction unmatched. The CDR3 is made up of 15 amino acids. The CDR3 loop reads CASSPTSGGEETQYF. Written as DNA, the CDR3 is TGTGCCAGCAGCCCAACTAGCGGGGGGGAAGAGACCCAGTACTTC. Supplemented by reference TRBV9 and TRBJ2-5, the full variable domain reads DSGVTQTPKHLITATGQRVTLRCSPRSGDLSVYWYQQSLDQGLQFLIQYYNGEERAKGNILERFSAQQFPDLHSELNLSSLELGDSALYFCASSPTSGGEETQYFGPGTRLLVL.

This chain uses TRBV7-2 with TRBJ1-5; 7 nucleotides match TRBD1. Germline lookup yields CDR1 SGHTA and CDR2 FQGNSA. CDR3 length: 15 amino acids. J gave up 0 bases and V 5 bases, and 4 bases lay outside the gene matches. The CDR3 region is CASSLGQISNQPQHF. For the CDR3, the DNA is TGTGCCAGCAGCCTGGGACAGATTAGCAATCAGCCCCAGCATTTT.

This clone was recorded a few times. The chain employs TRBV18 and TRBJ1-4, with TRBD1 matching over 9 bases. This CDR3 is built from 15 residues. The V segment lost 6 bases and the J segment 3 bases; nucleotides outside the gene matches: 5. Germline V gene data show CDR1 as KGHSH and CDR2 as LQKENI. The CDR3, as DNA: TGTGCCAGCTCTCTGGACAGGGGTGCTAATGAAAAACTGTTTTTT. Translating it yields CASSLDRGANEKLFF.

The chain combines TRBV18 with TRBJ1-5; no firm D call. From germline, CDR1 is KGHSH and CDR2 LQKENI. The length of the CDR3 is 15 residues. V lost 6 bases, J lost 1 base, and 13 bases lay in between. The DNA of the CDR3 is TGTGCCAGCTCGTCGGGATCTAGGAGCAATCAGCCCCAGCATTTT. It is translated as CASSSGSRSNQPQHF.

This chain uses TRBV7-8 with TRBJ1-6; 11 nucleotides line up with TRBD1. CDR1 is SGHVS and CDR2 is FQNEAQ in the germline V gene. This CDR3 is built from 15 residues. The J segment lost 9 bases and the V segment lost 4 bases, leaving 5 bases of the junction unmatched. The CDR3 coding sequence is TGTGCCAGCAGCTCCGGACAGGGGGCAGGTTCACCCCTCCACTTT. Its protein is CASSSGQGAGSPLHF.

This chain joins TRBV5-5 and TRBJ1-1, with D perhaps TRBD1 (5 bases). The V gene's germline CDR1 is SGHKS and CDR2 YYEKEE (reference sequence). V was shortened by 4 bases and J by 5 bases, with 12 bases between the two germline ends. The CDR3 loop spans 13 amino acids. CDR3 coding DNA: TGTGCCAGCAGCGGGGGGGTTGCGACTGAAGCTTTCTTT. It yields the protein CASSGGVATEAFF.

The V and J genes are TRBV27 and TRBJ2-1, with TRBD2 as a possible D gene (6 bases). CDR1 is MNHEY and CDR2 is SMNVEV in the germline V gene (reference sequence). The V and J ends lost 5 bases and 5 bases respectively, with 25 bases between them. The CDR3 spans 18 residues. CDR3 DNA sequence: TGTGCCAGCAGTCCCCAAGGCACAGCGGGCTTGGGAGACAATGAGCAGTTCTTC. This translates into CASSPQGTAGLGDNEQFF.

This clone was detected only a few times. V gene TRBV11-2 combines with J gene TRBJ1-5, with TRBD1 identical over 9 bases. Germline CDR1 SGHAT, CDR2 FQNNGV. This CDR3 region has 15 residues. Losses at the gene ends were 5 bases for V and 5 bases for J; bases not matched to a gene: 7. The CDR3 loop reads CASSPGQGRDQPQHF. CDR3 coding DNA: TGTGCCAGCAGCCCCGGACAGGGGAGGGATCAGCCCCAGCATTTT.

CDR3 region: CAISGDPPDKSSYNEQFF. For the CDR3, the DNA is TGTGCCATCAGTGGAGATCCTCCCGACAAGAGCTCCTACAATGAGCAGTTCTTC. The chain couples TRBV10-3 to TRBJ2-1; D gene uncertain. The germline V gene encodes CDR1 ENHRY and CDR2 SYGVKD. This CDR3 region has 18 residues. V was shortened by 4 bases and J by 0 bases, with 19 bases between the two germline ends.

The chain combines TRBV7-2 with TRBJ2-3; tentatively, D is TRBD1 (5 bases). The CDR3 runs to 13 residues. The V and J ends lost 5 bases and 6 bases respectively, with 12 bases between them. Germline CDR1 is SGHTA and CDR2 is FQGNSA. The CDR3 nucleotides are TGTGCCAGCAGCCCAGAGACAGCTGATACGCAGTATTTT. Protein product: CASSPETADTQYF.

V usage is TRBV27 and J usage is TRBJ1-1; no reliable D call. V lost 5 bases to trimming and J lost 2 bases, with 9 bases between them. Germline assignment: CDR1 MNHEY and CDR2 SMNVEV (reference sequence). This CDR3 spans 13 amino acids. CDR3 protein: CASSPGINTEAFF. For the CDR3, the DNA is TGTGCCAGCAGTCCCGGGATAAACACTGAAGCTTTCTTT.

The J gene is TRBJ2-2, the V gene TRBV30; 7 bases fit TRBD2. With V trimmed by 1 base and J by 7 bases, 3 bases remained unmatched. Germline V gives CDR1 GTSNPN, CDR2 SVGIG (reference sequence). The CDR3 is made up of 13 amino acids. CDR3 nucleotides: TGTGCCTGGAGTGGAGGGAGGGACGGGGAGCTGTTTTTT. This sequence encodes CAWSGGRDGELFF. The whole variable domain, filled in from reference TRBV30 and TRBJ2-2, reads SQTIHQWPATLVQPVGSPLSLECTVEGTSNPNLYWYRQAAGRGLQLLFYSVGIGQISSEVPQNLSASRPQDRQFILSSKKLLLSDSGFYLCAWSGGRDGELFFGEGSRLTVL.

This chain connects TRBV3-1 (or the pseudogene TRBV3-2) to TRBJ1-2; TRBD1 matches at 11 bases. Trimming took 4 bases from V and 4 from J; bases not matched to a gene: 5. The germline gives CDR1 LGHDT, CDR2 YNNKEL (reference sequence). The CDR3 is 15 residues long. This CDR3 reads CASSPLGTGGYGYTF. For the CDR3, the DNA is TGTGCCAGCAGCCCCTTGGGGACAGGGGGCTATGGCTACACCTTC.

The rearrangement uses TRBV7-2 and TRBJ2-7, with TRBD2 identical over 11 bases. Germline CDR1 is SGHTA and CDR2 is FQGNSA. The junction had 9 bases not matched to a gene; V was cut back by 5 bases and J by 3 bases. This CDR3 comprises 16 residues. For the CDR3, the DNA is TGTGCCAGCAGCCCGAAGGCCGGGACTAGCGGCTACGAGCAGTACTTC. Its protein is CASSPKAGTSGYEQYF.

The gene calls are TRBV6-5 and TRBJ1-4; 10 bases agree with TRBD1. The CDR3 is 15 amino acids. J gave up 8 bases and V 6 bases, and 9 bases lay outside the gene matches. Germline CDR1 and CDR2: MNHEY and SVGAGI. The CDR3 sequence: CASRNRQGAYEKLFF. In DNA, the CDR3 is TGTGCCAGCAGAAACAGACAGGGGGCTTACGAAAAACTGTTTTTT.